Listed here are 27 T cell receptor beta chains from one sample, sequenced in a study of long-term antiretroviral therapy in people with HIV. Version v3.0 of the immunoSEQ assay ran at survey level. Here immunoSEQ multiplex PCR was the method, and the copy in TCRdb shows in-frame clones only, minus some. The table has about 25,000 clones, 79% seen once; the top ten hold 11%. Specimen: unsorted PBMCs, collected 2.1 years after starting antiretroviral therapy. These receptors were collected from a young man with HIV.

The chain has TRBV7-9 and TRBJ2-6, with 7 positions matching TRBD1. The CDR3 has 18 residues. CDR1 is SEHNR and CDR2 is FQNEAQ in the germline V gene (reference sequence). The V and J ends lost 7 bases and 0 bases, in that order; junction bases with no gene match: 12. Written as DNA, the CDR3 is TGTGCCAGCACCACGACAGGGTTTGGGACCTCTGGGGCCAACGTCCTGACTTTC. Its translation is CASTTTGFGTSGANVLTF.

The V call is TRBV11-2, the J call TRBJ2-7; a weak D match, TRBD2 (5 bases). V gave up 1 base and J gave up 3 bases, with 10 bases separating them. The CDR3 length is 14 residues. Germline V gene lookup returns CDR1 SGHAT and CDR2 FQNNGV. The CDR3 nucleotides read TGTGCCAGCAGCTTAGCACGGGGATACTACGAGCAGTACTTC. Its protein is CASSLARGYYEQYF.

By sample fraction, this clone is medium-sized (0.01 to 0.1%). The chain couples TRBV19 to TRBJ1-2, with 7 nucleotides matching TRBD1. V dropped 5 bases and J dropped 0; count of bases not matched to a gene: 6. This CDR3 contains 15 residues. The germline gives CDR1 LNHDA, CDR2 SQIVND (reference sequence). The CDR3 here is CASSVDRQANYGYTF. CDR3 DNA: TGTGCCAGTAGTGTGGACAGGCAAGCTAACTATGGCTACACCTTC.

The chain combines TRBV5-1 with TRBJ2-7, with TRBD1 matching 9 bases. Germline trimming cut 9 bases from V and 2 bases from J; bases unmatched to any gene: 12. Germline-derived CDR1 and CDR2 are SGHRS and YFSETQ. This CDR3 has 15 amino acids. CDR3 DNA: TGCGCCACCAAGGAGTCCGGGACAGGGACCTACGAGCAGTACTTC. It is translated as CATKESGTGTYEQYF.

J is TRBJ1-2 and V is TRBV7-9; no clear D gene. Germline assignment: CDR1 SEHNR and CDR2 FQNEAQ (reference sequence). The CDR3 is 11 amino acids. Trimming left V 3 bases short and J 7 bases short, with 6 bases between. The CDR3 DNA is TGTGCCAGCAGCTTGGGGAGTGGCTACACCTTC. It yields the protein CASSLGSGYTF.

V usage is TRBV30 and J usage is TRBJ2-2; D is ambiguous. The germline CDR1 and CDR2 sequences are GTSNPN and SVGIG (reference sequence). The CDR3 is made up of 15 amino acids. Trimming shortened V by 0 bases and J by 6 bases, and 14 bases separated the two germline ends. The CDR3 DNA sequence: TGTGCCTGGAGTGTCGGAACAGATGGGCCCGGGGAGCTGTTTTTT. Residues: CAWSVGTDGPGELFF.

This clone was counted between two and nine times. This CDR3 reads CTYLQADYGYTF. The CDR3 DNA sequence: TGCACGTATCTACAGGCTGACTATGGCTACACCTTC. J is TRBJ1-2 and V is TRBV1; the listed D gene, TRBD1, was not tested against the DNA. TRBV1 is shown as a pseudogene. CDR3 size: 12 residues.

CDR3 sequence (DNA): TGTGCCAGTACCCTTGGACAGGCGAACACTGAAGCTTTCTTT. Its protein product is CASTLGQANTEAFF. The chain couples TRBV19 to TRBJ1-1; 7 nucleotides match TRBD1. Trimming cost V 7 bases and J 1 base; bases outside gene matches: 6. Germline V gene lookup returns CDR1 LNHDA and CDR2 SQIVND (reference sequence). The CDR3 loop spans 14 amino acids.

The table lists this clone with a count of one. This chain uses TRBV27 with TRBJ2-7; 7 bases line up with TRBD1. Trimming cost V 5 bases and J 6 bases; bases outside gene matches: 7. Germline V lookup: CDR1 MNHEY, CDR2 SMNVEV (reference sequence). This CDR3 is built from 13 residues. As DNA, the CDR3 is TGTGCCAGCAGTCTTAGGACAGGAGGCGAGCAGTACTTC. This translates into CASSLRTGGEQYF.

The chain is built from TRBV19 and TRBJ2-3, with a weak D call TRBD1 (8 bases). Germline loops: CDR1 LNHDA, CDR2 SQIVND (reference sequence). This CDR3 contains 18 residues. Trimming removed 9 bases at V and 6 bases at J, with 31 bases between. The CDR3: CASLEGGARQGALDTQYF. CDR3 bases: TGTGCCAGCCTGGAGGGGGGGGCACGCCAGGGGGCATTGGATACGCAGTATTTT.

The V and J genes are TRBV7-6 and TRBJ1-6; TRBD1 is a possible D gene (5 bases). The CDR3 consists of 14 residues. Looked up from germline, CDR1 is SGHVS and CDR2 is FNYEAQ. V was clipped by 1 base and J by 9 bases, with 10 bases between them. The chain's CDR3 is CASSLGQGGSPLHF. CDR3 nucleotides: TGTGCCAGCAGCTTAGGCCAGGGAGGTTCACCCCTCCACTTT.

In this sample, this clone turned up a few times. As DNA, the CDR3 is TGTGCCAGCAGCCCGCCGACACCTCAAGAGACCCAGTACTTC. It codes for CASSPPTPQETQYF. The V and J genes are TRBV7-9 and TRBJ2-5; no firm D call. The CDR3 length is 14 residues. V lost 5 bases, J lost 2 bases, and 12 bases lay in between. Germline lookup yields CDR1 SEHNR and CDR2 FQNEAQ (reference sequence).

V is TRBV28 and J is TRBJ2-6; TRBD1 might be the D (5 bases). CDR3 length equals 14 residues. Germline V gene lookup returns CDR1 MDHEN and CDR2 SYDVKM. The germline V and J ends were trimmed by 6 bases and 1 base, with 7 bases remaining between them. CDR3 residues: CASSPGSGANVLTF. In DNA, the CDR3 is TGTGCCAGCAGCCCAGGGTCTGGGGCCAACGTCCTGACTTTC.

The gene calls are TRBV28 and TRBJ2-1, with unresolved D. The germline gives CDR1 MDHEN, CDR2 SYDVKM. This CDR3 is built from 14 residues. V was pared by 1 base and J by 4 bases, with 8 bases between. The CDR3 reads CASSLFASYNEQFF. The CDR3 DNA reads TGTGCCAGCAGTTTATTTGCCTCATACAATGAGCAGTTCTTC. The full variable domain, with the rest looked up from reference TRBV28 and TRBJ2-1, is DVKVTQSSRYLVKRTGEKVFLECVQDMDHENMFWYRQDPGLGLRLIYFSYDVKMKEKGDIPEGYSVSREKKERFSLILESASTNQTSMYLCASSLFASYNEQFFGPGTRLTVL.

The chain joins TRBV2 to TRBJ1-2; D remains unclear. V gave up 8 bases and J gave up 8 bases, with 12 bases separating them. CDR3 length: 11 residues. The germline CDR1 and CDR2 sequences are SNHLY and FYNNEI. The chain's CDR3 is CASGSPGGYTF. The CDR3 DNA reads as TGTGCCAGCGGTTCCCCGGGGGGCTACACCTTC.

This clone counts as large. V gene TRBV7-9 combines with J gene TRBJ1-1; the D gene is possibly TRBD1 (6 bases). V gave up 5 bases and J gave up 6 bases, with 16 bases separating them. There are 14 residues in the CDR3. Germline V gene data show CDR1 as SEHNR and CDR2 as FQNEAQ (reference sequence). This chain's CDR3 is CASSELSGAPEAFF. CDR3 nucleotides: TGTGCCAGCAGCGAGCTTTCGGGGGCCCCTGAAGCTTTCTTT.

The V gene is TRBV5-1, the J gene TRBJ2-3; D remains unclear. Trimming removed 0 bases at V and 5 bases at J, with 10 bases between. Germline CDR1 reads SGHRS; CDR2 reads YFSETQ. This CDR3 is built from 14 residues. The CDR3 sequence: CASSLDPEGDTQYF. The CDR3 DNA follows: TGCGCCAGCAGCTTGGACCCGGAAGGAGATACGCAGTATTTT.

The chain recombines TRBV7-9 with TRBJ2-7; no clear D gene. CDR3 size: 15 residues. The V and J ends lost 2 bases and 6 bases respectively, with 17 bases between them. Germline loops: CDR1 SEHNR, CDR2 FQNEAQ (reference sequence). CDR3 loop: CASSLSPGSAGEQYF. CDR3 DNA sequence: TGTGCCAGCAGCTTATCTCCAGGTTCAGCCGGCGAGCAGTACTTC. Full variable domain (outside the CDR3, taken from reference TRBV7-9 and TRBJ2-7): DTGVSQNPRHKITKRGQNVTFRCDPISEHNRLYWYRQTLGQGPEFLTYFQNEAQLEKSRLLSDRFSAERPKGSFSTLEIQRTEQGDSAMYLCASSLSPGSAGEQYFGPGTRLTVT.

This clone was detected a few times. The genes are TRBV5-1 and TRBJ2-7; no definite D call. The germline V gene has CDR1 SGHRS and CDR2 YFSETQ. Trimming stripped 5 bases from V and 0 bases from J, with 12 bases between. The CDR3 totals 14 residues. CDR3 DNA: TGCGCCAGCAGAGCAGAACTGAGCTCCTACGAGCAGTACTTC. This translates into CASRAELSSYEQYF.

This clone was detected a few times. V gene TRBV5-8 combines with J gene TRBJ2-7; 8 bases are shared with TRBD2. The V segment lost 2 bases and the J segment 4 bases; nucleotides outside the gene matches: 8. Germline V lookup: CDR1 SGHTS, CDR2 YDEGEE. The CDR3 sequence is 15 residues long. CDR3 in amino acids: CASSLGGGPFYEQYF. The CDR3 DNA follows: TGTGCCAGCAGCTTAGGCGGGGGGCCTTTTTACGAGCAGTACTTC.

This sequence joins TRBV19 and TRBJ2-5; a possible D gene is TRBD1 (5 bases). Per the germline V gene, CDR1 is LNHDA and CDR2 is SQIVND (reference sequence). V lost 9 bases and J 2 bases, leaving 10 bases between the germline ends. The CDR3 is made up of 12 amino acids. The CDR3 protein is CASSGWQETQYF. DNA of the CDR3: TGTGCCAGCTCAGGGTGGCAAGAGACCCAGTACTTC.

CDR3 in DNA: TGTGCCAGTAGTACCCGACAGGAGGTGAACACTGAAGCTTTCTTT. Translating it yields CASSTRQEVNTEAFF. The gene calls are TRBV19 and TRBJ1-1; perhaps TRBD1 as D (6 bases). CDR3 length: 15 residues. Germline loops: CDR1 LNHDA, CDR2 SQIVND (reference sequence). V was pared by 4 bases and J by 0 bases, with 12 bases between.

V gene TRBV7-3 combines with J gene TRBJ2-7; the D gene is possibly TRBD1 (6 bases). The V end lost 5 bases, the J end lost 6 bases, and 11 bases lay between the germline ends. Looked up from germline, CDR1 is SGHTA and CDR2 is FQGTGA. This CDR3 has 12 amino acids. The chain's CDR3 is CASSQQGREQYF. The CDR3, as DNA: TGTGCCAGCAGCCAACAGGGCCGCGAGCAGTACTTC.

V gene TRBV5-6 combines with J gene TRBJ1-2; D not resolved. Germline CDR1 reads SGHDT; CDR2 reads YYEEEE. Trimming took off 4 bases at V and 3 bases at J, with 7 bases between the two ends. CDR3 length: 12 residues. In DNA, the CDR3 is TGTGCCAGCAGCCTAACAGACTATGGCTACACCTTC. Protein sequence: CASSLTDYGYTF.

The chain couples TRBV7-8 to TRBJ2-7; TRBD1 matches 7 bases. The CDR3 covers 15 residues. V shed 5 bases, J shed 1 base, and the junction held 8 bases outside the gene matches. From germline, CDR1 is SGHVS and CDR2 FQNEAQ. In DNA form, the CDR3 reads TGTGCCAGCAGCCTAAGGGACAGTAGGTCCTACGAGCAGTACTTC. This codes for CASSLRDSRSYEQYF.

The CDR3 region has the DNA TGTGCCAGCGGTCGGAGAGAGACCCAGTACTTC. Its protein product is CASGRRETQYF. The rearrangement joins TRBV27 to TRBJ2-5; D is unresolved. Germline V gene data show CDR1 as MNHEY and CDR2 as SMNVEV (reference sequence). The CDR3 totals 11 residues. Trimming stripped 8 bases from V and 4 bases from J, with 8 bases between.

The rearrangement joins TRBV11-3 to TRBJ2-1; the match to TRBD1 covers 10 bases. This CDR3 spans 15 amino acids. Per germline, CDR1 SGHNT and CDR2 YENEEA. Trimming cost V 1 base and J 10 bases; bases outside gene matches: 7. The CDR3 reads CASSLGGTGVGEQFF. The CDR3 bases are TGTGCCAGCAGCTTAGGTGGGACAGGGGTCGGCGAGCAGTTCTTC.